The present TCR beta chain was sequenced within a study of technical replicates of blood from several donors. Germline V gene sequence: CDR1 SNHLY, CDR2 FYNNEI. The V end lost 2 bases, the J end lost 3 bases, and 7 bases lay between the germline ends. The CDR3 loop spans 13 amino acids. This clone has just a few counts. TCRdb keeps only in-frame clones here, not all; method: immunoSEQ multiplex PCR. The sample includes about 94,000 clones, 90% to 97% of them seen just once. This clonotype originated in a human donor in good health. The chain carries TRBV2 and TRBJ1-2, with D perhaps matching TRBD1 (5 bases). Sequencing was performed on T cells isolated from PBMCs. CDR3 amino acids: CASSEQGYYGYTF. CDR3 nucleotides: TGTGCCAGCAGTGAACAGGGATACTATGGCTACACCTTC. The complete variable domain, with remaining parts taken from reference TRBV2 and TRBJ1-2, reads EPEVTQTPSHQVTQMGQEVILRCVPISNHLYFYWYRQILGQKVEFLVSFYNNEISEKSEIFDDQFSVERPDGSNFTLKIRSTKLEDSAMYFCASSEQGYYGYTFGSGTRLTVV.